This TCR beta chain was retrieved from a study of blood T cells in healthy people across ages. General study points: Investigators viewed diversity estimates from one million T cells as underestimates, the study reported. Aged donors had fewer naive CD4+ cells and lower diversity than long-lived donors. The percentage of naive T cells correlated strongly with TCR beta diversity.

This clonotype turned up a few times. Its antigen remains unidentified. A read error may produce the germline difference seen at one junction end. CDR3 length: 13 residues. Germline-derived CDR1 and CDR2 are SQVTM and ANQGSEA. A second roughly 7 to 11 cycle PCR used barcoded and J-beta primers. TCRdb reprocessed the 5' RACE reads via MiXCR and lists one record per CDR3 protein. The data contain hundreds of thousands of distinct CDR3 sequences, 30% to 45% of them singletons. RNA extraction gave at least 5 micrograms of total RNA per sample. The specimen sequenced was blood. The rearrangement links TRBV29-1 to TRBJ2-1; D uncertain. This TCR came from a young man in good health. CDR3 nucleotides: TGCAGCGCTGAATTCGCCCGATACAATGAGCAGTTCTTC. This sequence encodes CSAEFARYNEQFF.